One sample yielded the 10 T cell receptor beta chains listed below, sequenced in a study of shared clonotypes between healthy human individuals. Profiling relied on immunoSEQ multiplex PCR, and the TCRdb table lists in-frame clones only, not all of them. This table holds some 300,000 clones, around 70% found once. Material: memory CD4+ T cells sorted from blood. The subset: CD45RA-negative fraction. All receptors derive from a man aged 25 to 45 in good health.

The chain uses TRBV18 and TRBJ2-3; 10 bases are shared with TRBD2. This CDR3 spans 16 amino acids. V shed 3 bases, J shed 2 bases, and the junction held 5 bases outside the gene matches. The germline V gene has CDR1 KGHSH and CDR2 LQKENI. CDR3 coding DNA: TGTGCCAGCTCACCGTATACTAGCGGGAACACAGATACGCAGTATTTT. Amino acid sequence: CASSPYTSGNTDTQYF. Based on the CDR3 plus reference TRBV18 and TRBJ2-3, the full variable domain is NAGVMQNPRHLVRRRGQEARLRCSPMKGHSHVYWYRQLPEEGLKFMVYLQKENIIDESGMPKERFSAEFPKEGPSILRIQQVVRGDSAAYFCASSPYTSGNTDTQYFGPGTRLTVL.

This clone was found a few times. The CDR3 loop reads CASSERFLAGFTDTQYF. CDR3 in DNA: TGTGCCAGCAGTGAAAGATTTCTAGCGGGATTCACAGATACGCAGTATTTT. This chain uses TRBV2 with TRBJ2-3; 9 bases match TRBD2. In germline, CDR1 is SNHLY, CDR2 FYNNEI. The CDR3 is 17 amino acids. V was pared by 2 bases and J by 2 bases, with 8 bases of the junction left unmatched.

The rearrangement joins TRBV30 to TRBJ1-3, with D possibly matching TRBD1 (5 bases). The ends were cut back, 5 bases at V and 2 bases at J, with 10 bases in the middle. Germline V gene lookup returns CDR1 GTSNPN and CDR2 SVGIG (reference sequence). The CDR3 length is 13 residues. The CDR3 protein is CAWDGTTGNTIYF. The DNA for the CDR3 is TGTGCCTGGGACGGGACCACTGGAAACACCATATATTTT.

CDR3 amino acids: CAWKQLRGGTNNEQFF. The CDR3, as DNA: TGTGCCTGGAAACAGCTAAGGGGCGGGACCAACAATGAGCAGTTCTTC. The rearrangement uses TRBV30 and TRBJ2-1, with D perhaps TRBD2 (6 bases). Germline V gene sequence: CDR1 GTSNPN, CDR2 SVGIG (reference sequence). The CDR3 totals 16 residues. Trimming left V 4 bases short and J 5 bases short, with 21 bases between.

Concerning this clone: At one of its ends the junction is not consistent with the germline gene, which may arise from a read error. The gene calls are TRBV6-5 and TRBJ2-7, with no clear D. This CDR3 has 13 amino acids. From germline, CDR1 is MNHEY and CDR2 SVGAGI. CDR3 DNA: TGTGTCAGCAGTACCCGCGCTAGTTACGAGCAGTACTTC. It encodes CVSSTRASYEQYF.

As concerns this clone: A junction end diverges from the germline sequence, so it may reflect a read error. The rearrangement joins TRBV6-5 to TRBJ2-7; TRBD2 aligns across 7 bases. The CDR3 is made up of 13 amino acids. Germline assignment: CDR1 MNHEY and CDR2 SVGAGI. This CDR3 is CASSYGTSGREVF. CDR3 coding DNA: TGTGCCAGCAGCTACGGCACCTCTGGGAGGGAAGTGTTC.

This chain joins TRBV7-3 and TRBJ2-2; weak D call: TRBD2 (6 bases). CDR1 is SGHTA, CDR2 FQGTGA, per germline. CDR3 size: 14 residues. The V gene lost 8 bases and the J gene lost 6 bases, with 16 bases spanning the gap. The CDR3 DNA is TGTGCCAGCCGCGGGGCAGGGTCATCCGGGGAGCTGTTTTTT. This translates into CASRGAGSSGELFF.

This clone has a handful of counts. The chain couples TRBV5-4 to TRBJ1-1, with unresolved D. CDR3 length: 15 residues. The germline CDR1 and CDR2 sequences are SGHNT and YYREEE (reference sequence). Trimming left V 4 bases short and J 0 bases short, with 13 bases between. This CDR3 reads CASSHPTVMNTEAFF. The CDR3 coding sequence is TGTGCCAGCAGCCACCCCACGGTGATGAACACTGAAGCTTTCTTT.

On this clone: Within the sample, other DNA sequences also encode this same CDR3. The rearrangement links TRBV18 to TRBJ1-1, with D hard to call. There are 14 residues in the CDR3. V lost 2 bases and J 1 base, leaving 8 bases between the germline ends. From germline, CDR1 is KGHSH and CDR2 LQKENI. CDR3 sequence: CASSPAGRNTEAFF. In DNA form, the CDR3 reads TGTGCCAGCTCACCAGCCGGGAGGAACACTGAAGCTTTCTTT.

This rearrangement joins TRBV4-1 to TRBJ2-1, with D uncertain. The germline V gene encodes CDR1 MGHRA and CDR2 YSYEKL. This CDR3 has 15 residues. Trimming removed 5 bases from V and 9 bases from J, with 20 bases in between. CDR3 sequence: CASSLSPGDNREQFF. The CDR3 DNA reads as TGCGCCAGCAGCTTATCCCCTGGCGACAATCGTGAGCAGTTCTTC.